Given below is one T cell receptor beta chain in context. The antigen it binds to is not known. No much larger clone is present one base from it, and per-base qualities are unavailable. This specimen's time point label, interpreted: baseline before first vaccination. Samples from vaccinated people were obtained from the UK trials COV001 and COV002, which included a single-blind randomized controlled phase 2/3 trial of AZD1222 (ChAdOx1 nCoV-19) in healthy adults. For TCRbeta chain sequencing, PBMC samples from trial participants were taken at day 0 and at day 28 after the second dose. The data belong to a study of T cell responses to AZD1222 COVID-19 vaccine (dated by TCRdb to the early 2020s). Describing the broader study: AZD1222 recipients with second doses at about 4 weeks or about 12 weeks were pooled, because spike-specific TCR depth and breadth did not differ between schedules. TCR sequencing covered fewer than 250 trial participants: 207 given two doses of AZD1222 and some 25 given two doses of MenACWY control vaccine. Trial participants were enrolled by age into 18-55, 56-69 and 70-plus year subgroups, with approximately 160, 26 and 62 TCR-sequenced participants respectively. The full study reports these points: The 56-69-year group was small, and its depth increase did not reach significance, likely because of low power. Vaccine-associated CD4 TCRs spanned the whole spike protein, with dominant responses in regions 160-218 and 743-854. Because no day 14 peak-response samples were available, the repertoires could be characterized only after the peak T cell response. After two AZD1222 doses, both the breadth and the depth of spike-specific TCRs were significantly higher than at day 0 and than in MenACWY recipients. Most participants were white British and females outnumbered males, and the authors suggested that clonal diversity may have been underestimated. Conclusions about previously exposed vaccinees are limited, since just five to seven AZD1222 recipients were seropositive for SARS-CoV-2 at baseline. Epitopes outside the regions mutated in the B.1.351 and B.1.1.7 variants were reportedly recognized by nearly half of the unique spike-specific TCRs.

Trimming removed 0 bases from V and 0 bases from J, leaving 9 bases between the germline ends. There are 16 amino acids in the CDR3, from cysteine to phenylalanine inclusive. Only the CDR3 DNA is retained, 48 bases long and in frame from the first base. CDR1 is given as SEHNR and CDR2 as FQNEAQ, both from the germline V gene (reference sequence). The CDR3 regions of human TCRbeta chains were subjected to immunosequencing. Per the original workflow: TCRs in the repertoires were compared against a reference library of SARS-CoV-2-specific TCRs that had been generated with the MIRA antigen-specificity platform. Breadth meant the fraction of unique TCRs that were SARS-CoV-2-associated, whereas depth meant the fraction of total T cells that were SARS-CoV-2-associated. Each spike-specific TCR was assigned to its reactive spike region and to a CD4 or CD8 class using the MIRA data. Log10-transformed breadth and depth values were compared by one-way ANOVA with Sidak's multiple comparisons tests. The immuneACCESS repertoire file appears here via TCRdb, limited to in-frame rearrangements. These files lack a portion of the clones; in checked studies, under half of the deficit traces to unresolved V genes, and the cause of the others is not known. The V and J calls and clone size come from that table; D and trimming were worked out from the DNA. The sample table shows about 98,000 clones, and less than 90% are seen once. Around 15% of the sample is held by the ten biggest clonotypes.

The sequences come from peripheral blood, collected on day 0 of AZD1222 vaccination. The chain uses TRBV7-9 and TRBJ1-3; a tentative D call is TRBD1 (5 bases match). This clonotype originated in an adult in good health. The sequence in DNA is TGTGCCAGCAGCTTAGCGGGGACCTTCTCTGGAAACACCATATATTTT. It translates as CASSLAGTFSGNTIYF.